The present TCR beta chain was sequenced within a study of T cells in localized non-small cell lung cancer. This table comes from immunoSEQ multiplex PCR, and its TCRdb copy is limited to in-frame clones, with some not included. This sample has about 82,000 clones, with about three quarters found just once. As for this clone: As yet, its antigen is unknown.

This CDR3 is built from 18 residues. Germline V gene lookup returns CDR1 SQVTM and CDR2 ANQGSEA. Trimming at V came to 6 bases and at J to 0 bases, leaving 15 bases not matched to a gene. Study-wide results and caveats: Of the top 100 tumor clones, median around 50 were in adjacent lung, some 29 among its top 100. Sequencing, confined to only one tumor region, leaves heterogeneity possible. Tumor showed lower T cell clonality than uninvolved adjacent lung, where it was highest.

Sequencing used PBMCs, obtained before any cancer treatment. The TCR sequence derives from a man aged 35-75 years with stage II squamous cell lung carcinoma. The V call is TRBV29-1, the J call TRBJ2-1; 9 bases are shared with TRBD1. CDR3 DNA sequence: TGCAGCGTCGAACTTTTCCCCGGGACAGGGAACTCCTACAATGAGCAGTTCTTC. The encoded protein is CSVELFPGTGNSYNEQFF.